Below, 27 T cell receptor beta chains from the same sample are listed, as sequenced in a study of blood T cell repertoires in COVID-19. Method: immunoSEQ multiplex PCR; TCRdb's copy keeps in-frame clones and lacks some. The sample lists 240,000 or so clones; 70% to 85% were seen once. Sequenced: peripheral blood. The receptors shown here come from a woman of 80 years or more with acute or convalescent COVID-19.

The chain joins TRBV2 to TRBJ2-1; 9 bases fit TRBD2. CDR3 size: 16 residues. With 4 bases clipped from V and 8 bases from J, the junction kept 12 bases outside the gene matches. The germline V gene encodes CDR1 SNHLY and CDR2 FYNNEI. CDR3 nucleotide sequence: TGTGCCAGCAGTGGTAGAGCGGGGGGTCGAGCGGATGAGCAGTTCTTC. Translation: CASSGRAGGRADEQFF.

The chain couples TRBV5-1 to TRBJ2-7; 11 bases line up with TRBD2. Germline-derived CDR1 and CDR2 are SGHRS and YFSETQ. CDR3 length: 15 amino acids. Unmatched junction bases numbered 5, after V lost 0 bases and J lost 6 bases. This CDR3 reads CASSLAGTSGSEQYF. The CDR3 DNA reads TGCGCCAGCAGCTTGGCCGGGACTAGCGGTAGCGAGCAGTACTTC.

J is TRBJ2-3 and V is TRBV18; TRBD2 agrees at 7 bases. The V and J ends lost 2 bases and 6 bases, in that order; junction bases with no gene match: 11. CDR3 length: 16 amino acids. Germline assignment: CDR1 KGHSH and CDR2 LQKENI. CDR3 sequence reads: CASSPKVAGADDTQYF. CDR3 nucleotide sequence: TGTGCCAGCTCACCAAAGGTCGCGGGAGCAGACGATACGCAGTATTTT. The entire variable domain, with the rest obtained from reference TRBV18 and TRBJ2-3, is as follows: NAGVMQNPRHLVRRRGQEARLRCSPMKGHSHVYWYRQLPEEGLKFMVYLQKENIIDESGMPKERFSAEFPKEGPSILRIQQVVRGDSAAYFCASSPKVAGADDTQYFGPGTRLTVL.

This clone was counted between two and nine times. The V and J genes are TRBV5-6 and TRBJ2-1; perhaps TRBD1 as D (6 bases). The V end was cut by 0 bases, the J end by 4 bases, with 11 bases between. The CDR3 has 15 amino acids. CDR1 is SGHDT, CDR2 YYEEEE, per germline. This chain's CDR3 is CASSLGTAIYNEQFF. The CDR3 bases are TGTGCCAGCAGCTTGGGGACAGCTATTTACAATGAGCAGTTCTTC.

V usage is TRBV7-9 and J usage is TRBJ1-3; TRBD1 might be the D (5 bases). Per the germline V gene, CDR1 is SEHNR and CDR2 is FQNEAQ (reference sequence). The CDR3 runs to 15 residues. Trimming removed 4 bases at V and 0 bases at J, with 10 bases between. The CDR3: CASSWGGDSGNTIYF. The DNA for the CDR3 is TGTGCCAGCAGCTGGGGCGGGGACTCTGGAAACACCATATATTTT.

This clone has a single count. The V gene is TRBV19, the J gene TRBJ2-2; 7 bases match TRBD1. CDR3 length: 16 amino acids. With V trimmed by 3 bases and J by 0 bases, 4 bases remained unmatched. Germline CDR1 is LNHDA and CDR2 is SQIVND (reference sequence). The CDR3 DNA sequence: TGTGCCAGTAGTATGGTGAGGGGGCCGAACACCGGGGAGCTGTTTTTT. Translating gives CASSMVRGPNTGELFF.

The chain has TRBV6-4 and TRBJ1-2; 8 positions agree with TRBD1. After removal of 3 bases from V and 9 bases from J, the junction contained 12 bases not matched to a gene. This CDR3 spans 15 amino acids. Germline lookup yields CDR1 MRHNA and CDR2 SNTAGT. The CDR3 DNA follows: TGTGCCAGCAGTGAAGACATCGGGACAGGCCGGAGCTACACCTTC. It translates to CASSEDIGTGRSYTF.

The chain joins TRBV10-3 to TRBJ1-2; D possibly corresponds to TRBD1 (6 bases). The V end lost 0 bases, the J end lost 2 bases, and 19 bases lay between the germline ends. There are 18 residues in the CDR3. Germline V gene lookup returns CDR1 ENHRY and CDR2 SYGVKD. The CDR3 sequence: CAISESGLWLGANYGYTF. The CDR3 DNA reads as TGTGCCATCAGTGAGTCGGGGTTATGGCTGGGGGCGAACTATGGCTACACCTTC.

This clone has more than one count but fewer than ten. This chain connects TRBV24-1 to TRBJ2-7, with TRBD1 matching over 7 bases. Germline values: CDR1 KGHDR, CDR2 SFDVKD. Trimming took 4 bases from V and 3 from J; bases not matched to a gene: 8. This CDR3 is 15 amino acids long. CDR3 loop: CATSDIAQGHYEQYF. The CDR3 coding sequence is TGTGCCACCAGTGACATCGCACAGGGGCACTACGAGCAGTACTTC.

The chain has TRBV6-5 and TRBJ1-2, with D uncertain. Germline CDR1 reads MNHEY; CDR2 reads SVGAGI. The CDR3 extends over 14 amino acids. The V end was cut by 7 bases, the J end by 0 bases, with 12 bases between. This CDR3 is CASKALTSNYGYTF. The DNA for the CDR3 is TGTGCCAGCAAAGCACTCACCTCTAACTATGGCTACACCTTC.

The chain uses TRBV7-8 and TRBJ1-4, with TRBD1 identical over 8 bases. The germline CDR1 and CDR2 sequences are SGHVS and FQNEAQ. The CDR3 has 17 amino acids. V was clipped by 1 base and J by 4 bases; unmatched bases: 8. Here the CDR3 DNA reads TGTGCCAGCAGCTTAGGCGGCAGGGGGCTGTTTAATGAAAAACTGTTTTTT. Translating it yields CASSLGGRGLFNEKLFF.

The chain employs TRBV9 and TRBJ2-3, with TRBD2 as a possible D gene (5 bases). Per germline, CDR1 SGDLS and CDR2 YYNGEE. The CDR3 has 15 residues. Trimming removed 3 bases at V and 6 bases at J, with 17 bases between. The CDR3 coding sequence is TGTGCCAGCAGCGCTAGGGAGAGGGCCCAGGATACGCAGTATTTT. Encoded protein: CASSARERAQDTQYF.

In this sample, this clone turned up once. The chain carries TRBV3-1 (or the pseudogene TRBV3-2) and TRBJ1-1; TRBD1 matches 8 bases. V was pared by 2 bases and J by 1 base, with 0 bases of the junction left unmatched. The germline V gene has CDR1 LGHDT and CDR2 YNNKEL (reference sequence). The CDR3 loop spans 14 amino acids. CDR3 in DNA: TGTGCCAGCAGCCAACAGGGGGCGAACACTGAAGCTTTCTTT. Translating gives CASSQQGANTEAFF.

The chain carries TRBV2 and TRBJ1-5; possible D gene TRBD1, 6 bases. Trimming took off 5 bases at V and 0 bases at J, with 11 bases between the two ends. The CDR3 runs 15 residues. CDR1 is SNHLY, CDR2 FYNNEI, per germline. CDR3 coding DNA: TGTGCCAGCAGTAGGACAGAAGATAGCAATCAGCCCCAGCATTTT. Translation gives CASSRTEDSNQPQHF.

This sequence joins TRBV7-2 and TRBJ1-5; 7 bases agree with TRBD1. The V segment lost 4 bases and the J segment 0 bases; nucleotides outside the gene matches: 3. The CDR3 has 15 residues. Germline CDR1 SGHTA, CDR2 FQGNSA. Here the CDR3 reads CASSSTGSSNQPQHF. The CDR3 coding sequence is TGTGCCAGCAGCTCGACAGGGAGTAGCAATCAGCCCCAGCATTTT.

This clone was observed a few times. The CDR3 here is CASSRAGLAGGNSYEQYF. CDR3 nucleotides: TGTGCCAGCAGCCGAGCAGGACTAGCGGGAGGGAACTCCTACGAGCAGTACTTC. The chain recombines TRBV5-8 with TRBJ2-7; TRBD2 agrees at 15 bases. The germline V gene encodes CDR1 SGHTS and CDR2 YDEGEE. V lost 4 bases to trimming and J lost 0 bases; unmatched junction nucleotides: 8. This CDR3 comprises 18 residues.

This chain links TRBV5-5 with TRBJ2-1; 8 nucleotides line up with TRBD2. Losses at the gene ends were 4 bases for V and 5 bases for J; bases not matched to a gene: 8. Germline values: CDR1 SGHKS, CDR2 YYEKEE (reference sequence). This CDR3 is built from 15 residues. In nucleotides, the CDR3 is TGTGCCAGCAGCCCGAGAGCGGGAGCCAACAATGAGCAGTTCTTC. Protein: CASSPRAGANNEQFF.

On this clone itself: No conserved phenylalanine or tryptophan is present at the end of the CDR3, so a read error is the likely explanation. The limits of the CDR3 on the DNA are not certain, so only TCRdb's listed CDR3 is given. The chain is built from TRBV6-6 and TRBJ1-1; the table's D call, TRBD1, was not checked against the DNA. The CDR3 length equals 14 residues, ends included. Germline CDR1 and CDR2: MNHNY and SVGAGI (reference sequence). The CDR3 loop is CASAEGQTGQPCFV.

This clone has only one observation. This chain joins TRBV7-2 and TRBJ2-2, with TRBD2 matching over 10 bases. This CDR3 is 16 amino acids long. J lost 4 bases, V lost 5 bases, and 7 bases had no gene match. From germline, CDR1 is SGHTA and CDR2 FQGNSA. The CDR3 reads CASSPIAGGSTGELFF. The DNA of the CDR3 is TGTGCCAGCAGCCCAATAGCGGGAGGTTCCACCGGGGAGCTGTTTTTT.

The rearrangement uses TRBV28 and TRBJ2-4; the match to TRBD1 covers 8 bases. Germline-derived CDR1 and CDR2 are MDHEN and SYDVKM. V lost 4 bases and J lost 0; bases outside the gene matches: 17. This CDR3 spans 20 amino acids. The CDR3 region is CASSSPQQGGIRLAKNIQYF. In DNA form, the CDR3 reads TGTGCCAGCAGTTCACCCCAACAGGGGGGAATCCGTTTAGCCAAAAACATTCAGTACTTC. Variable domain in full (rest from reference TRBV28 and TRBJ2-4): DVKVTQSSRYLVKRTGEKVFLECVQDMDHENMFWYRQDPGLGLRLIYFSYDVKMKEKGDIPEGYSVSREKKERFSLILESASTNQTSMYLCASSSPQQGGIRLAKNIQYFGAGTRLSVL.

For the CDR3, the DNA is TGTGCCAGCAGCCTCCTAGCGGGGGGGAAGACAGATACGCAGTATTTT. This translates into CASSLLAGGKTDTQYF. V and J are TRBV7-6 and TRBJ2-3; TRBD2 matches at 12 bases. CDR1 is SGHVS and CDR2 is FNYEAQ in the germline V gene. The CDR3 loop spans 16 amino acids. V lost 5 bases, J lost 3 bases, and 6 bases stayed unmatched. The full variable domain, rest sourced from reference TRBV7-6 and TRBJ2-3, is GAGVSQSPRYKVTKRGQDVALRCDPISGHVSLYWYRQALGQGPEFLTYFNYEAQQDKSGLPNDRFSAERPEGSISTLTIQRTEQRDSAMYRCASSLLAGGKTDTQYFGPGTRLTVL.

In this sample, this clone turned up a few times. CDR3 loop: CASSYVKARSNQPQHF. In DNA form, the CDR3 reads TGTGCCAGCAGTTATGTTAAGGCTAGGAGCAATCAGCCCCAGCATTTT. The chain is built from TRBV6-2 or TRBV6-3 and TRBJ1-5; D ambiguous. Germline values: CDR1 MNHEY, CDR2 SVGEGT. This CDR3 region has 16 residues. Trimming left V 3 bases short and J 1 base short, with 13 bases between.

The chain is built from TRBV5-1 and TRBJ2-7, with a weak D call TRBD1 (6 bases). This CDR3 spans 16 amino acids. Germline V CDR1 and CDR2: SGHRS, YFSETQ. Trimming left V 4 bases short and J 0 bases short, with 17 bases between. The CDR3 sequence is CASSVQGYRVSYEQYF. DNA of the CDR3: TGCGCCAGCAGCGTACAGGGTTATAGAGTCTCCTACGAGCAGTACTTC. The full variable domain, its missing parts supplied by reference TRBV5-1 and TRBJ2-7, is KAGVTQTPRYLIKTRGQQVTLSCSPISGHRSVSWYQQTPGQGLQFLFEYFSETQRNKGNFPGRFSGRQFSNSRSEMNVSTLELGDSALYLCASSVQGYRVSYEQYFGPGTRLTVT.

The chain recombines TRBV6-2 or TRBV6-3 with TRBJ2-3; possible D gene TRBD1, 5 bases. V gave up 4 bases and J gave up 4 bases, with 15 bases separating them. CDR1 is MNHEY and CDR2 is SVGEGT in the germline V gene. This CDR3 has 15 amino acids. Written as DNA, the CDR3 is TGTGCCAGCAGTTGGGGCGGAGCCGGATCAGATACGCAGTATTTT. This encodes CASSWGGAGSDTQYF.

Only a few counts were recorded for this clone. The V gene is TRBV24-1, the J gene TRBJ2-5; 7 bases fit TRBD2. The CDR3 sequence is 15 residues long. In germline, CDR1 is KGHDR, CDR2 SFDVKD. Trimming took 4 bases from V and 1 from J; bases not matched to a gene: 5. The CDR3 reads CATSEGGDSQETQYF. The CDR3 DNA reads TGTGCCACCAGTGAGGGGGGGGACTCCCAAGAGACCCAGTACTTC.

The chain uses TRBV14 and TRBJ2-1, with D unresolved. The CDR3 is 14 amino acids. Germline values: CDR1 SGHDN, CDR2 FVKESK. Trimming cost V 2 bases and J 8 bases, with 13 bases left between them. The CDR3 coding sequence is TGTGCCAGCAGCCAATTGCGTTTAGTCCATGAGCAGTTCTTC. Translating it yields CASSQLRLVHEQFF.

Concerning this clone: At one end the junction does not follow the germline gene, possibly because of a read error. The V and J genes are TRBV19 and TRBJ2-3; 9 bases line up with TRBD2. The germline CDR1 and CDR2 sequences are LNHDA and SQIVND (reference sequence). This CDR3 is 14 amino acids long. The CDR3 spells CASRDGTSKSVWDF. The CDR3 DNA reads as TGTGCCAGTAGAGACGGGACTAGCAAGTCGGTTTGGGATTTT.